Listed here are 3 T cell receptor beta chains from one sample, sequenced in a study of blood T cells in healthy people across ages. Combining a sample-barcoded 5' primer with a J-beta primer mix, a second PCR ran for roughly 7 to 12 cycles. TCRdb itself ran the 5' RACE reads through MiXCR, one entry per CDR3 protein. The sample yields 920,000 or so distinct CDR3 sequences, around 43% seen once. What was sequenced was blood. These receptors were taken from a woman aged 60-70 years in good health.

This clonotype has ten or more counts. The chain links TRBV7-8 to TRBJ2-1, with unresolved D. V was clipped by 5 bases and J by 0 bases, with 11 bases between them. CDR1 is SGHVS and CDR2 is FQNEAQ in the germline V gene. The CDR3 covers 15 residues. This CDR3 is CASSPRLSSYNEQFF. The CDR3 nucleotides are TGTGCCAGCAGCCCGCGACTTAGCTCCTACAATGAGCAGTTCTTC.

The genes are TRBV2 and TRBJ1-5, with 11 bases lining up with TRBD1. J was trimmed by 6 bases and V by 7 bases; bases with no gene match: 5. Germline V gene sequence: CDR1 SNHLY, CDR2 FYNNEI. CDR3 size: 14 residues. CDR3 bases: TGTGCCAGCAAGGACAGGGGGCCTTCTCAGCCCCAGCATTTT. It translates to CASKDRGPSQPQHF.

The rearrangement links TRBV28 to TRBJ2-2, with D maybe TRBD1 (6 bases). Germline V lookup: CDR1 MDHEN, CDR2 SYDVKM. V shed 5 bases and J shed 1 base, with 11 bases lying between them. This CDR3 contains 15 residues. CDR3 sequence: CASSTLTGNTGELFF. Written as DNA, the CDR3 is TGTGCCAGCAGTACCCTGACAGGGAACACCGGGGAGCTGTTTTTT. Full variable domain (missing parts from reference TRBV28 and TRBJ2-2): DVKVTQSSRYLVKRTGEKVFLECVQDMDHENMFWYRQDPGLGLRLIYFSYDVKMKEKGDIPEGYSVSREKKERFSLILESASTNQTSMYLCASSTLTGNTGELFFGEGSRLTVL.